This entry describes one TCR beta chain. Its target is not known. Deep was the level used in running the assay. Libraries were prepared by immunoSEQ multiplex PCR; TCRdb keeps only in-frame clonotypes and omits some of them. This table has roughly 570,000 clones, roughly 98% appearing once. Naive CD8 isolation took CD45RO-negative cells positively selected for CCR7 and excluded terminally differentiated effector memory CD45RA+ cells. The germline V gene encodes CDR1 WSHSY and CDR2 SAAADI. This CDR3 region has 16 residues. J lost 9 bases, V lost 3 bases, and 8 bases had no gene match. This sample is drawn from a study of shared clonotypes between healthy human individuals. Study-level points and caveats: Sorted-subset sequencing, rarefaction showed, was incomplete despite large depth. Only blood underwent sampling, and tissue repertoires likely differ. Generation probabilities of non-shared clonotypes were lower (relative to those shared by all four donors).

The sequencing input was naive CD8+ T cells sorted from blood. The gene calls are TRBV10-2 and TRBJ2-1; 13 bases fit TRBD2. The clonotype comes from a man aged 25-45 years in good health. The CDR3 DNA reads as TGCGCCAGCAGTGACCCACTAGCGGGAGGGAGTCTTGAGCAGTTCTTC. This translates into CASSDPLAGGSLEQFF.